This T cell receptor beta chain was found in a study of early T cells in non-severe SARS-CoV-2 infection. With regard to this clonotype: The antigen is undetermined.

The TCR library protocol was used to attach unique molecular identifiers. These identifiers were attached to individual cDNA molecules. TCRdb passed the 5' RACE reads through MiXCR, listing each CDR3 protein once. The sample carries more than 50,000 distinct CDR3 sequences, approximately 11% recorded once. Study results and caveats: VDJdb-based matching was biased toward anti-spike CD8 responses and missed private and CD4 specificities.

This clonotype originated in an adult who was a healthcare worker with PCR-confirmed SARS-CoV-2 infection or an uninfected control (not recorded which). Sequenced input: whole blood.

This chain's CDR3 is CASSLAPSVETQYF. CDR3 nucleotides: TGTGCCAGCAGCTTAGCCCCTTCGGTGGAGACCCAGTACTTC. V usage is TRBV11-1 and J usage is TRBJ2-5, with D uncertain. Germline V gives CDR1 SGHAT, CDR2 FQDESV (reference sequence). The CDR3 has 14 residues. With 0 bases removed from V and 5 bases from J, the gap between germline ends came to 10 bases.